The 30 T cell receptor beta chains below all came from one sample that was sequenced in a study of PD-1 blockade in classical Hodgkin lymphoma. Clones were read by immunoSEQ multiplex PCR, and TCRdb kept only the in-frame ones, dropping some. The sample lists about 33,000 clones; less than 75% were seen once. The time point here: cycle 4 day 1 (C4D1), after five to seven weeks of nivolumab. Every patient was affected by relapse after autologous stem cell transplantation, while exposure to brentuximab vedotin was not uniform. The source was peripheral blood mononuclear cells (PBMCs), collected before the fourth cycle of nivolumab. Receptors originate from a human donor with classical Hodgkin lymphoma.

This chain connects TRBV7-8 to TRBJ2-3; TRBD2 aligns across 10 bases. J gave up 3 bases and V 3 bases, and 6 bases lay outside the gene matches. Per the germline V gene, CDR1 is SGHVS and CDR2 is FQNEAQ. The CDR3 totals 16 residues. In DNA form, the CDR3 reads TGTGCCAGCAGCTTGGGTACTAGCGGGGAAACAGATACGCAGTATTTT. Amino acids: CASSLGTSGETDTQYF.

The chain joins TRBV27 to TRBJ2-3; unclear D gene. Trimming took 2 bases from V and 4 from J, leaving 13 bases between them. Germline CDR1 and CDR2: MNHEY and SMNVEV (reference sequence). The CDR3 totals 15 residues. As DNA, the CDR3 is TGTGCCAGCAGTTTAAAGGGTCGTGCCCCAGATACGCAGTATTTT. Amino acid sequence: CASSLKGRAPDTQYF.

The chain links TRBV7-9 to TRBJ2-7; 8 bases fit TRBD2. The germline V gene has CDR1 SEHNR and CDR2 FQNEAQ (reference sequence). This CDR3 spans 14 amino acids. V was pared by 1 base and J by 5 bases, with 4 bases of the junction left unmatched. The CDR3 protein is CASSLERGGNEQYF. The DNA of the CDR3 is TGTGCCAGCAGCTTAGAGCGCGGGGGGAACGAGCAGTACTTC.

V usage is TRBV7-8 and J usage is TRBJ2-2; the D is unclear. Trimming stripped 5 bases from V and 1 base from J, with 8 bases between. Germline V gene data show CDR1 as SGHVS and CDR2 as FQNEAQ. CDR3 length: 14 amino acids. This CDR3 is CASSPDLNTGELFF. The CDR3 nucleotides read TGTGCCAGCAGCCCGGATCTGAACACCGGGGAGCTGTTTTTT.

Comments on this clone: Other DNA variants within this sample encode the same CDR3. V usage is TRBV4-3 and J usage is TRBJ1-2, with TRBD1 identical over 7 bases. After removal of 6 bases from V and 0 bases from J, the junction contained 7 bases not matched to a gene. The CDR3 spans 15 residues. CDR1 LGHNA and CDR2 YSLEER come from the germline V gene. CDR3 nucleotide sequence: TGCGCCAGCAGTGTCGGACAGGCTTCTAACTATGGCTACACCTTC. It is translated as CASSVGQASNYGYTF.

The chain recombines TRBV7-2 with TRBJ2-1, with 9 bases lining up with TRBD2. The germline V gene encodes CDR1 SGHTA and CDR2 FQGNSA. Trimming at V came to 5 bases and at J to 2 bases, leaving 4 bases not matched to a gene. There are 15 residues in the CDR3. The CDR3 region has the DNA TGTGCCAGCAGCCTTAGCGGGAGCCCCTACAATGAGCAGTTCTTC. Protein product: CASSLSGSPYNEQFF.

V usage is TRBV18 and J usage is TRBJ1-1, with D hard to call. With 5 bases removed from V and 7 bases from J, the gap between germline ends came to 11 bases. Per germline, CDR1 KGHSH and CDR2 LQKENI. The CDR3 sequence is 12 residues long. This chain's CDR3 is CASSAITGEAFF. DNA of the CDR3: TGTGCCAGCTCAGCCATCACGGGTGAAGCTTTCTTT.

The gene calls are TRBV28 and TRBJ2-7; TRBD1 matches at 12 bases. The junction had 7 bases not matched to a gene; V was cut back by 5 bases and J by 5 bases. Germline-derived CDR1 and CDR2 are MDHEN and SYDVKM. This CDR3 has 15 residues. The CDR3 nucleotides read TGTGCCAGCAGTCATGGGACAGGGGGCATCGACGAGCAGTACTTC. As protein: CASSHGTGGIDEQYF. The full variable domain, its missing parts supplied by reference TRBV28 and TRBJ2-7, is DVKVTQSSRYLVKRTGEKVFLECVQDMDHENMFWYRQDPGLGLRLIYFSYDVKMKEKGDIPEGYSVSREKKERFSLILESASTNQTSMYLCASSHGTGGIDEQYFGPGTRLTVT.

CDR3 sequence: CASSVDGSQPQHF. The CDR3 DNA reads as TGTGCCAGCAGCGTAGATGGGAGTCAGCCCCAGCATTTT. This sequence joins TRBV9 and TRBJ1-5, with D uncertain. Germline-derived CDR1 and CDR2 are SGDLS and YYNGEE. Trimming removed 0 bases at V and 6 bases at J, with 7 bases between. This CDR3 is built from 13 residues.

The rearrangement joins TRBV5-3 to TRBJ1-4, with TRBD1 as a possible D gene (6 bases). TRBV5-3 is treated as an ORF (open reading frame) with a function not yet certain. The CDR3 length is 15 residues. The V end lost 3 bases, the J end lost 5 bases, and 14 bases lay between the germline ends. The CDR3 here is CARSSKGGPNEKLFF. CDR3 nucleotide sequence: TGTGCCAGAAGCTCGAAGGGGGGCCCCAATGAAAAACTGTTTTTT.

The chain joins TRBV5-6 to TRBJ2-2; TRBD2 matches at 9 bases. V shed 0 bases and J 5 bases; nucleotides not matched to a gene: 5. The germline CDR1 and CDR2 sequences are SGHDT and YYEEEE. This CDR3 is 16 amino acids long. DNA for the CDR3: TGTGCCAGCAGCTTGGACCACAGCGGGGGGACCGGGGAGCTGTTTTTT. This encodes CASSLDHSGGTGELFF.

The genes are TRBV7-8 and TRBJ2-7; a possible D gene is TRBD1 (6 bases). Germline CDR1 and CDR2: SGHVS and FQNEAQ. This CDR3 has 13 amino acids. Trimming pared 3 bases from V and 7 bases from J, leaving 13 bases between. CDR3 nucleotide sequence: TGTGCCAGCAGCTTTGCAGGGGAGAGGGAGCAGTACTTC. Its translation is CASSFAGEREQYF.

The chain has TRBV9 and TRBJ1-2; 7 nucleotides align to TRBD1. The CDR3 runs 15 residues. Germline loops: CDR1 SGDLS, CDR2 YYNGEE. Trimming at V came to 6 bases and at J to 6 bases, leaving 14 bases not matched to a gene. The CDR3 region has the DNA TGTGCCAGCACCCCCGGGGGACAGCCTAGGGATGGCTACACCTTC. This codes for CASTPGGQPRDGYTF.

The V and J genes are TRBV29-1 and TRBJ2-1; 10 bases align to TRBD1. The CDR3 extends over 17 amino acids. J lost 1 base, V lost 8 bases, and 14 bases had no gene match. Germline lookup yields CDR1 SQVTM and CDR2 ANQGSEA. CDR3 in DNA: TGCAGCCCCCCCGGGACAGGGGATAAAATTTCCTACAATGAGCAGTTCTTC. Translation: CSPPGTGDKISYNEQFF.

The genes are TRBV4-3 and TRBJ1-1, with TRBD1 matching over 8 bases. Germline V gene lookup returns CDR1 LGHNA and CDR2 YSLEER. There are 15 residues in the CDR3. With 0 bases clipped from V and 10 bases from J, the junction kept 10 bases outside the gene matches. DNA of the CDR3: TGCGCCAGCAGCCAAGAGGGCCCCAGGGGGCGAAGAGCTTTCTTT. Its translation: CASSQEGPRGRRAFF.

This clone showed up just a few times. CDR3 nucleotide sequence: TGTGCCAGCAGCTTGGAAGGGTACACCGGGGAGCTGTTTTTT. Protein sequence: CASSLEGYTGELFF. This chain joins TRBV5-6 and TRBJ2-2; no reliable D call. The CDR3 has 14 residues. V was pared by 0 bases and J by 3 bases, with 6 bases between. Germline CDR1 is SGHDT and CDR2 is YYEEEE. The full variable domain, with the rest looked up from reference TRBV5-6 and TRBJ2-2, is DAGVTQSPTHLIKTRGQQVTLRCSPKSGHDTVSWYQQALGQGPQFIFQYYEEEERQRGNFPDRFSGHQFPNYSSELNVNALLLGDSALYLCASSLEGYTGELFFGEGSRLTVL.

The V gene is TRBV13, the J gene TRBJ2-7; 7 bases are shared with TRBD2. CDR3 length equals 16 residues. The junction had 8 bases not matched to a gene; V was cut back by 3 bases and J by 0 bases. Germline CDR1 and CDR2: PRHDT and FYEKMQ (reference sequence). This CDR3 is CASSFGSGRPSYEQYF. DNA of the CDR3: TGTGCCAGCAGCTTCGGGTCCGGGAGGCCCTCCTACGAGCAGTACTTC.

V usage is TRBV4-3 and J usage is TRBJ2-5, with D maybe TRBD2 (5 bases). The CDR3 loop spans 15 amino acids. The V gene's germline CDR1 is LGHNA and CDR2 YSLEER. V dropped 0 bases and J dropped 5 bases, with 13 bases sitting between them. DNA of the CDR3: TGCGCCAGCAGCCAAGATTCCGGTACGGGGGAGACCCAGTACTTC. It is translated as CASSQDSGTGETQYF.

The chain carries TRBV9 and TRBJ2-1, with TRBD2 identical over 7 bases. Trimming removed 4 bases from V and 6 bases from J; junction bases left unmatched: 4. The CDR3 has 13 residues. Germline V gene data show CDR1 as SGDLS and CDR2 as YYNGEE. CDR3 sequence reads: CASSKRESNEQFF. The CDR3 region has the DNA TGTGCCAGCAGCAAGCGGGAATCCAATGAGCAGTTCTTC.

The chain is built from TRBV6-5 and TRBJ2-2; a possible D gene is TRBD1 (8 bases). This CDR3 comprises 13 residues. Trimming removed 6 bases from V and 6 bases from J, with 11 bases in between. Germline V CDR1 and CDR2: MNHEY, SVGAGI. CDR3 residues: CASSTGGAGELFF. CDR3 DNA: TGTGCCAGCAGCACAGGGGGGGCCGGGGAGCTGTTTTTT.

This rearrangement joins TRBV29-1 to TRBJ2-7, with 9 bases aligning to TRBD1. CDR1 SQVTM and CDR2 ANQGSEA come from the germline V gene. The CDR3 is made up of 13 amino acids. With V trimmed by 4 bases and J by 4 bases, 5 bases remained unmatched. CDR3 residues: CSVAGQGYYEQYF. CDR3 DNA: TGCAGCGTTGCGGGACAGGGTTATTACGAGCAGTACTTC.

V and J are TRBV7-9 and TRBJ2-1; D possibly corresponds to TRBD2 (5 bases). V was cut by 7 bases and J by 1 base, with 11 bases left in between. Germline CDR1 and CDR2: SEHNR and FQNEAQ (reference sequence). The CDR3 consists of 14 residues. The CDR3, as DNA: TGTGCCAGCAACCCAAGCGGTTCCTACAATGAGCAGTTCTTC. Protein product: CASNPSGSYNEQFF.

The genes are TRBV7-3 and TRBJ1-6, with D hard to call. Trimming took off 6 bases at V and 8 bases at J, with 11 bases between the two ends. The CDR3 spans 13 residues. Germline loops: CDR1 SGHTA, CDR2 FQGTGA. Here the CDR3 reads CASRSRVDSPLHF. The CDR3 DNA follows: TGTGCCAGCAGATCAAGGGTTGATTCACCCCTCCACTTT.

In this sample, this clone turned up once. V usage is TRBV7-2 and J usage is TRBJ1-5; D perhaps matches TRBD1 (6 bases). The V gene's germline CDR1 is SGHTA and CDR2 FQGNSA. The CDR3 totals 14 residues. Trimming shortened V by 1 base and J by 7 bases, and 11 bases separated the two germline ends. The CDR3 loop reads CASSLGQAQQPQHF. The CDR3, as DNA: TGTGCCAGCAGCTTAGGACAGGCCCAACAGCCCCAGCATTTT.

J is TRBJ1-1 and V is TRBV9, with TRBD1 as a possible D gene (5 bases). This CDR3 has 14 residues. V lost 3 bases and J 6 bases, leaving 15 bases between the germline ends. In germline, CDR1 is SGDLS, CDR2 YYNGEE. In nucleotides, the CDR3 is TGTGCCAGCAGCGGCGGGGCCAGGCGGGCTGAAGCTTTCTTT. Its translation: CASSGGARRAEAFF.

The chain joins TRBV7-9 to TRBJ1-1; no clear D gene. The germline V and J ends were trimmed by 3 bases and 0 bases, with 14 bases remaining between them. The CDR3 consists of 16 residues. Germline CDR1 SEHNR, CDR2 FQNEAQ (reference sequence). The CDR3 reads CASSLEIGVMNTEAFF. The CDR3 coding sequence is TGTGCCAGCAGCTTGGAAATCGGAGTTATGAACACTGAAGCTTTCTTT.

The chain links TRBV4-3 to TRBJ1-5; D unclear. The CDR3 is 15 residues long. V was trimmed by 3 bases and J by 4 bases, leaving 13 bases between them. Germline CDR1 reads LGHNA; CDR2 reads YSLEER. For the CDR3, the DNA is TGCGCCAGCAGCCAGGAAGTGCGGGGTAATCAGCCCCAGCATTTT. Protein: CASSQEVRGNQPQHF.

J is TRBJ1-1 and V is TRBV6-5; D not certain. Trimming took 4 bases from V and 7 from J, leaving 13 bases between them. CDR3 length: 13 residues. In germline, CDR1 is MNHEY, CDR2 SVGAGI. CDR3 sequence: CASSSWEGGEAFF. The DNA of the CDR3 is TGTGCCAGCAGTTCGTGGGAGGGAGGTGAAGCTTTCTTT.

The CDR3 coding sequence is TGTGCCAGCTATAAAGGGGGTATTACAGGCTACGAGCAGTACTTC. This translates into CASYKGGITGYEQYF. The chain links TRBV28 to TRBJ2-7; possible D gene TRBD1, 6 bases. CDR1 is MDHEN, CDR2 SYDVKM, per germline. V was pared by 8 bases and J by 3 bases, with 20 bases between. This CDR3 has 15 amino acids. The full variable domain, rest sourced from reference TRBV28 and TRBJ2-7, is DVKVTQSSRYLVKRTGEKVFLECVQDMDHENMFWYRQDPGLGLRLIYFSYDVKMKEKGDIPEGYSVSREKKERFSLILESASTNQTSMYLCASYKGGITGYEQYFGPGTRLTVT.

In DNA, the CDR3 is TGTGCCACCAGCAGAGGTAGGGGGGCCACCGCCTATGAGCAGTTCTTC. Amino acid sequence: CATSRGRGATAYEQFF. The rearrangement uses TRBV15 and TRBJ2-1; the D call may be TRBD1 or TRBD2 (6 bases each). The V gene lost 1 base and the J gene lost 8 bases, with 18 bases spanning the gap. The germline V gene has CDR1 LNHNV and CDR2 YYDKDF (reference sequence). The length of the CDR3 is 16 residues.